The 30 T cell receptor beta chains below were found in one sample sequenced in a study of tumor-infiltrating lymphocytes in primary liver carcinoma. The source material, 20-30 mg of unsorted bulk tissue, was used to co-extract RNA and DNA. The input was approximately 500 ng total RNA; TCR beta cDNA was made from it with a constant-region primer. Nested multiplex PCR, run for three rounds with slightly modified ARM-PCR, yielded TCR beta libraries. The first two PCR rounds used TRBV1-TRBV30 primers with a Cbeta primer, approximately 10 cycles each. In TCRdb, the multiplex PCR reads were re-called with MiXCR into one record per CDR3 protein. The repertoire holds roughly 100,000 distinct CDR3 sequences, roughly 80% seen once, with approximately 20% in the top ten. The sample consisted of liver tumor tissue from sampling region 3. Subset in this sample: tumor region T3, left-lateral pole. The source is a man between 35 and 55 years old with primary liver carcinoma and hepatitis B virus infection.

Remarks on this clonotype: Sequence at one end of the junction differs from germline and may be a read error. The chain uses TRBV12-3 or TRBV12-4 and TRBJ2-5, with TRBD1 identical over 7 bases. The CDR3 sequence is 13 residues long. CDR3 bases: TGTGCCAGTAGCATGACAGGGACGGAGACCCGGTACTTC. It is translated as CASSMTGTETRYF.

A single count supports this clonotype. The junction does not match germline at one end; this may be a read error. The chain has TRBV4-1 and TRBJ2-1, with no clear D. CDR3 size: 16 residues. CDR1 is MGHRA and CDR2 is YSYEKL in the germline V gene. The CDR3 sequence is CASSQDRTPSYYEQFF. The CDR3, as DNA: TGCGCAAGCAGCCAAGATCGGACCCCCTCCTACTATGAGCAGTTCTTC.

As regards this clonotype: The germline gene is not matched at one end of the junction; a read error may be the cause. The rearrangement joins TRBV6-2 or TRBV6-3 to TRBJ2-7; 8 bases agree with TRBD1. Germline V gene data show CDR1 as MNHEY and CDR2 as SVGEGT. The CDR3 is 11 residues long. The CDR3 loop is CVSGGQGEQYF. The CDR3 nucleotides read TGTGTCAGCGGCGGACAGGGTGAGCAGTACTTC.

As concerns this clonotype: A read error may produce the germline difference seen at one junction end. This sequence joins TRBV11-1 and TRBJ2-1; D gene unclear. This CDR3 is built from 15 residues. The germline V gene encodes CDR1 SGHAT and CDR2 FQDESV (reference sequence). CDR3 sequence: CAISFQVLLDNEQFF. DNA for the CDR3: TGTGCCATCAGCTTCCAGGTACTGCTGGACAATGAGCAGTTCTTC.

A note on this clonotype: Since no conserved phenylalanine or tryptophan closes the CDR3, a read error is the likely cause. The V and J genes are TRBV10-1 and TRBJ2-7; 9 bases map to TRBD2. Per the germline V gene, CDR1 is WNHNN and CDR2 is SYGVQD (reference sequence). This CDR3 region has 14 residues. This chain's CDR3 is CASSGATSGYEQYY. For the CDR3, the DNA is TGTGCCAGCAGTGGGGCGACTAGCGGATACGAGCAGTACTAC.

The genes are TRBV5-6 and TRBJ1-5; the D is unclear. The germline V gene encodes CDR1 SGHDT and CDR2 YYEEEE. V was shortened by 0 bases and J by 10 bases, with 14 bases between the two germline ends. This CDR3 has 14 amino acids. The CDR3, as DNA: TGTGCCAGCAGCTTGGGCTTCGACAAACAACCCCAGCATTTT. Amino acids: CASSLGFDKQPQHF.

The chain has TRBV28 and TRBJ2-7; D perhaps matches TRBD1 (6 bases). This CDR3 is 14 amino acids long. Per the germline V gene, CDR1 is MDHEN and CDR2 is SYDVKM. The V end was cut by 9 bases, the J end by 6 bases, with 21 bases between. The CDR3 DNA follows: TGTGCCAGTAGTCCTCGACAGGAGTACTGCGAGCAGTACTTC. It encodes CASSPRQEYCEQYF.

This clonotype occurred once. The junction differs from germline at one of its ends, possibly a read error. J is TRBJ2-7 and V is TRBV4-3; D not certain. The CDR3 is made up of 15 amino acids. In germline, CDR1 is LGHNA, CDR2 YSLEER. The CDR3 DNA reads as TGTGCCAGCAGCCATGAACAGTTTTCTTCCCACGAGCAGTACTTC. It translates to CASSHEQFSSHEQYF.

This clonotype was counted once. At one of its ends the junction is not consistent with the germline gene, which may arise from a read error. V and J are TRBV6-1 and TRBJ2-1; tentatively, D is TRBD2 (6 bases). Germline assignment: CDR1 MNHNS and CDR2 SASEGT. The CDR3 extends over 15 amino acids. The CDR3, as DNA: TGTGCCAGCACTTATACACGGGACTCTTACAATGAGCACTTCTTC. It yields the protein CASTYTRDSYNEHFF.

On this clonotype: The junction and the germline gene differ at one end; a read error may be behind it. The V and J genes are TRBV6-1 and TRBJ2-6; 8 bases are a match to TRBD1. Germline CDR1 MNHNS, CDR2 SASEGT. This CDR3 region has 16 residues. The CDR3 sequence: CDSSGQGMAGANVPTF. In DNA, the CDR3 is TGTGACAGCAGTGGACAGGGTATGGCTGGGGCCAACGTCCCGACTTTC.

CDR3 coding DNA: TGTGCCAGCAGCTTATCTAGGTTCAAGCAGTACTTC. This gives the protein CASSLSRFKQYF. The genes are TRBV11-2 and TRBJ2-7; no firm D call. The CDR3 runs to 12 residues. V shed 2 bases and J shed 8 bases, with 10 bases lying between them. Per germline, CDR1 SGHAT and CDR2 FQNNGV.

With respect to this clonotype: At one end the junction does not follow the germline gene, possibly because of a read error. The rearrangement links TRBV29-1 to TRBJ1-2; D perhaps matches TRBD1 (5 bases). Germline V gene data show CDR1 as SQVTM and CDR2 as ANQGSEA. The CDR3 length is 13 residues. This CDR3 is CSADSEANYGYTF. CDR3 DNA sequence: TGTAGCGCCGACAGCGAAGCGAACTATGGCTACACCTTC. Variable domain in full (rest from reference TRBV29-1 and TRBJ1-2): SAVISQKPSRDICQRGTSLTIQCQVDSQVTMMFWYRQQPGQSLTLIATANQGSEATYESGFVIDKFPISRPNLTFSTLTVSNMSPEDSSIYLCSADSEANYGYTFGSGTRLTVV.

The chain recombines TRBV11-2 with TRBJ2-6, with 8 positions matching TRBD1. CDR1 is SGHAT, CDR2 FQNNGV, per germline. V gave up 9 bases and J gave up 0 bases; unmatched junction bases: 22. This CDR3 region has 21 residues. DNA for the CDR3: TGTGCCAGTAGCATGGGAGGAGACAGGGGCATTCCCCTCTCTGGGGCCAACGTCCTGACTTTC. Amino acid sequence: CASSMGGDRGIPLSGANVLTF.

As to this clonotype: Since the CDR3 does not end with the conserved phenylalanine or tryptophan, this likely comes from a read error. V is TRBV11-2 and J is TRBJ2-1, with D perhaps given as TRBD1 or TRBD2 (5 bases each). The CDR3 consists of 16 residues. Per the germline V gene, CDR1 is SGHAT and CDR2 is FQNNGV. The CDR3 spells CTSSLDRLALGEEQFS. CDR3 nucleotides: TGTACCAGCAGCTTAGATCGCTTAGCGTTAGGGGAAGAGCAGTTCTCG.

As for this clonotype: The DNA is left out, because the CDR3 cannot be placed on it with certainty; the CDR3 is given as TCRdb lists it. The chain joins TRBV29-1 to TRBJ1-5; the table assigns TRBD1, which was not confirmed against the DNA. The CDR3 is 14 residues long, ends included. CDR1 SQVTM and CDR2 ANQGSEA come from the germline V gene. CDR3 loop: CTVATGSKSQLQHF.

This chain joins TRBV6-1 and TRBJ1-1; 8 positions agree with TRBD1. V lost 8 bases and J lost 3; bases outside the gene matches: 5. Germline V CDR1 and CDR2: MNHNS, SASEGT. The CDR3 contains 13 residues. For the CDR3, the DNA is TGTGCCAGCCCCATGACAGGGGACACTGAAGCTTTCTTT. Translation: CASPMTGDTEAFF.

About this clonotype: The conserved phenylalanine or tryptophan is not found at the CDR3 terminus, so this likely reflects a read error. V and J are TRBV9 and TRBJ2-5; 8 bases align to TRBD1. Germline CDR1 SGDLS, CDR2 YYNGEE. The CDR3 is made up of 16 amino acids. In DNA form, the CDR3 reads TGTGCCAGCCGCGTAGGAATCGGACAGGGCCAAGAGACCCAGTACTCC. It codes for CASRVGIGQGQETQYS.

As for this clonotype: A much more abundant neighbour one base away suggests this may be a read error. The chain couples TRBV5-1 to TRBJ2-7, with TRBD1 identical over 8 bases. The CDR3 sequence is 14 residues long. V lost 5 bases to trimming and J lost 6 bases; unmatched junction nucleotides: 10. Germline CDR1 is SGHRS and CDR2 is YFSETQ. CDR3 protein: CASRTRDRFSEQYF. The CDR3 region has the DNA TGCGCCAGCAGGACTCGGGACAGGTTTAGCGAGCAGTACTTC.

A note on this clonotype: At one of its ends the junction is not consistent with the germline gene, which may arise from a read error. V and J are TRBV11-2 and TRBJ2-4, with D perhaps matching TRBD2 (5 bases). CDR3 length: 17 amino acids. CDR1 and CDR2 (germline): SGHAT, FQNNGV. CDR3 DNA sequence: TGTGCCAGCACCTTAGATAGAGCAGGTCTAGCCGAAAACATTCAGTACTTC. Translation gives CASTLDRAGLAENIQYF.

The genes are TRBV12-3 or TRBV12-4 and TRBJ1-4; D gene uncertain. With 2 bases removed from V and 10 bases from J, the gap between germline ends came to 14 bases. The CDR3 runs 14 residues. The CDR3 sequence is CASSLSGIGVKLFF. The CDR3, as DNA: TGTGCCAGCAGTTTAAGTGGGATTGGTGTAAAACTGTTTTTT.

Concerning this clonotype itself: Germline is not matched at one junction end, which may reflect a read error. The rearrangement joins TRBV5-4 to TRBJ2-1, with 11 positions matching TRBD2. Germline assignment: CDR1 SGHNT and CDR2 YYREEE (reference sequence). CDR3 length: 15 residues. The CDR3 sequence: CASSWVSGRVNEQFF. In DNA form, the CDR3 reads TGTGCTAGCAGCTGGGTTAGCGGGAGGGTCAATGAGCAGTTCTTC. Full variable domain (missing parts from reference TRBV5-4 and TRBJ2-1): ETGVTQSPTHLIKTRGQQVTLRCSSQSGHNTVSWYQQALGQGPQFIFQYYREEENGRGNFPPRFSGLQFPNYSSELNVNALELDDSALYLCASSWVSGRVNEQFFGPGTRLTVL.

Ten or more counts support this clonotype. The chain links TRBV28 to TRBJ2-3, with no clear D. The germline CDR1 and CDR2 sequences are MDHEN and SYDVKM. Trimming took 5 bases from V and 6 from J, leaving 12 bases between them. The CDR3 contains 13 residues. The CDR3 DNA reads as TGTGCCAGCAGTCCCCCTCCCTGGGATACGCAGTATTTT. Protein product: CASSPPPWDTQYF.

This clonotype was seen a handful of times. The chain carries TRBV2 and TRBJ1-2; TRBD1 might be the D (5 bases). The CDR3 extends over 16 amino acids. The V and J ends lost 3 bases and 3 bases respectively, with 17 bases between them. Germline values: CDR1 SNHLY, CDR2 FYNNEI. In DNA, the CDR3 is TGTGCCAGCAGTGAGACAAGGACACCCTTTTACTATGGCTACACCTTC. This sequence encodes CASSETRTPFYYGYTF.

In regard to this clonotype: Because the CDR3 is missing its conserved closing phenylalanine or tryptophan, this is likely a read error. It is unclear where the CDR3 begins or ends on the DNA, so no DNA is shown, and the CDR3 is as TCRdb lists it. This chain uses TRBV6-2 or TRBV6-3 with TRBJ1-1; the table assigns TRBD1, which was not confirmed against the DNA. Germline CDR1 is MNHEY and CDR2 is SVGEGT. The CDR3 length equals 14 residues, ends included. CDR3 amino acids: CASSYQGGRTETFL.

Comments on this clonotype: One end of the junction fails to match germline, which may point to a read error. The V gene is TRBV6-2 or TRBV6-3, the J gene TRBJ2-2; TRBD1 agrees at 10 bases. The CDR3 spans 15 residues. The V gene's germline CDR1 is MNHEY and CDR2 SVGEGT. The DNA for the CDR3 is TGTGCCATCAGTCCTGGGGACAGGGGCGCCGGGGAGCTGTTTTTT. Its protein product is CAISPGDRGAGELFF.

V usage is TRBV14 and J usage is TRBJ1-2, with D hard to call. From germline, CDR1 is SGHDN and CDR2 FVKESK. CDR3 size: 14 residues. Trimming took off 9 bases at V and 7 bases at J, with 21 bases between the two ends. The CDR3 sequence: CASNQDRPECGYTF. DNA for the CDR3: TGTGCCAGTAACCAAGATAGGCCGGAGTGTGGCTACACCTTC. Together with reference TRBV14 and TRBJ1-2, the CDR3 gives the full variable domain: EAGVTQFPSHSVIEKGQTVTLRCDPISGHDNLYWYRRVMGKEIKFLLHFVKESKQDESGMPNNRFLAERTGGTYSTLKVQPAELEDSGVYFCASNQDRPECGYTFGSGTRLTVV.

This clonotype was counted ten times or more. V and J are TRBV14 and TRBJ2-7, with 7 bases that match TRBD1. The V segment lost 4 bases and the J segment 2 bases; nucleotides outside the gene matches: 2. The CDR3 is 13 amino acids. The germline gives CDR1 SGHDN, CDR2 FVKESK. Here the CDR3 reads CASSRTGTYEQYF. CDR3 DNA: TGTGCCAGCAGCCGGACAGGAACCTACGAGCAGTACTTC.

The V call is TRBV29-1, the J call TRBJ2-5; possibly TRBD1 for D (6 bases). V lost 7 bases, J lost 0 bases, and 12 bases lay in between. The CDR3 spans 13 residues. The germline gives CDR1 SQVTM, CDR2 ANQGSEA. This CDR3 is CSAGQTYQETQYF. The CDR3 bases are TGCAGCGCTGGACAGACATACCAAGAGACCCAGTACTTC.

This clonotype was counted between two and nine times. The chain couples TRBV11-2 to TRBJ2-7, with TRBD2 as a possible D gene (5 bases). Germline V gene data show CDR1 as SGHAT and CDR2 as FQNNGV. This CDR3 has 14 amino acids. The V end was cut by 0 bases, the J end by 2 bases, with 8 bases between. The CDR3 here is CASSLEGGPYEQYF. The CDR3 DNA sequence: TGTGCCAGCAGCTTAGAAGGAGGCCCCTACGAGCAGTACTTC.

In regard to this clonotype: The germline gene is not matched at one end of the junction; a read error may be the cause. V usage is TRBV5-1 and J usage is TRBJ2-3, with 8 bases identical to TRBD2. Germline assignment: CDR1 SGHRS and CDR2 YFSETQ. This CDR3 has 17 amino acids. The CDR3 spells CVSSPEPGLVGTDTQYF. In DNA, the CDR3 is TGTGTCAGCAGCCCCGAGCCGGGACTAGTGGGCACAGATACGCAGTATTTT.